This is a list of T cell receptor beta chains from one sample in a study of blood T cell repertoires in COVID-19. Produced via immunoSEQ multiplex PCR; TCRdb's table is partial and in-frame only. Of some 80,000 clones listed, roughly 81% are singletons. Sequencing used peripheral blood. The receptors shown here come from a man in his 60s with COVID-19, enrolled during active disease. CDR3s include the opening cysteine and the closing phenylalanine or tryptophan. The D gene is left open where the match is weak. Clone size appears in some rows only: once, few, many, or a class for an expanded clone.

few	TRBV6-1	-	TRBJ2-7	TGTGCCAGCAGTCCGAGCTACGAGCAGTACTTC	CASSPSYEQYF
-	TRBV15	-	TRBJ2-7	TGTGCCACCAGCAGAGACCCCACTTACGAGCAGTACTTC	CATSRDPTYEQYF
-	TRBV14	TRBD2	TRBJ2-3	TGTGCCAGCAGGATAGCGGGCCTTAGCACAGATACGCAGTATTTT	CASRIAGLSTDTQYF
-	TRBV9	-	TRBJ1-1	TGTGCCAGCAGCGTAGTATCGGGGGGAAGCGCGGAAGCTTTCTTT	CASSVVSGGSAEAFF
-	TRBV9	TRBD1	TRBJ2-5	TGTGCCAGCAGCCCGGGGACAGGGATTTCATCAGAGACCCAGTACTTC	CASSPGTGISSETQYF
-	TRBV28	-	TRBJ1-1	TGTGCCACCACAGAGAACACTGAAGCTTTCTTT	CATTENTEAFF
few	TRBV7-3	-	TRBJ1-1	TGTGCCAGCAGCTTAGGTCGGGGGGCGAACACTGAAGCTTTCTTT	CASSLGRGANTEAFF
-	TRBV3-1/TRBV3-2	TRBD2	TRBJ2-7	TGTGCCAGCAGAAAGCGGGAGGGCTTCGATGAGCAGTACTTC	CASRKREGFDEQYF
-	TRBV18	-	TRBJ1-6	TGTGCCAGCTCACCAGATAGGGGGGGCGCAGACAATAATTCACCCCTCCACTTT	CASSPDRGGADNNSPLHF
once	TRBV2	-	TRBJ1-6	TGTGCCAGCAGCCCCGACCTAGGTGAGACTTCGCCCCTCCACTTT	CASSPDLGETSPLHF
-	TRBV5-4	-	TRBJ1-6	TGTGCCAGCAGCCCATCACAGGGAATGGCTTCACCCCTCCACTTT	CASSPSQGMASPLHF
-	TRBV19	TRBD1	TRBJ1-1	TGTGCCAGTAGGCCAGGGACAGGGGACCACACTGAAGCTTTCTTT	CASRPGTGDHTEAFF
-	TRBV11-2	-	TRBJ2-2	TGTGCCAGCAGCTTAGGACAGCGAGGCACCGGGGAGCTGTTTTTT	CASSLGQRGTGELFF
once	TRBV29-1	TRBD1	TRBJ1-1	TGCAGCGTTCCCCGGACAGGGGGAAGGACTGAAGCTTTCTTT	CSVPRTGGRTEAFF
-	TRBV30	-	TRBJ1-5	TGTGCCTGGAGCGTCGGACAGCTCAATCAGCCCCAGCATTTT	CAWSVGQLNQPQHF
few	TRBV24-1	TRBD1	TRBJ2-5	TGTGCCACCAACCCCCGGACAGGGAGGGAGACCCAGTACTTC	CATNPRTGRETQYF
once	TRBV30	TRBD2	TRBJ2-3	TGTGCCTGGAGGCCCCTAGCGGGAGGGGATACGCAGTATTTT	CAWRPLAGGDTQYF
once	TRBV2	-	TRBJ1-1	TGTGCCAGCAGTAGAGAGATGAACACTGAAGCTTTCTTT	CASSREMNTEAFF
-	TRBV12-3/TRBV12-4	-	TRBJ2-1	TGTGCCAGCAGTAGGGGAAGTAATGAGCAGTTCTTC	CASSRGSNEQFF